This T cell receptor beta chain was identified in a study of blood T cell repertoires in COVID-19. Background on the study: The origin of the acute and convalescent COVID-19 samples was the United States, Italy and Spain. Sample material is recorded as cDNA or gDNA derived from T cells, B-cell-depleted T cells, or PBMCs.

Authors' processing steps: The assay estimated nucleated cells by amplifying reference gene primers. Here immunoSEQ multiplex PCR was the method, and the copy in TCRdb shows in-frame clones only, minus some. Clone size and the V and J calls come from that table; the DNA yielded D and trimming. The sample consists of 95,000 to 100,000 clones, about 90% of them appearing once. Germline loops: CDR1 SGHNT, CDR2 YYREEE (reference sequence). CDR3 size: 17 residues. Unmatched junction bases numbered 8, after V lost 2 bases and J lost 1 base. This chain joins TRBV5-4 and TRBJ2-3, with 9 bases aligning to TRBD2. Sequenced sample: peripheral blood. The receptor was derived from a man aged 50-60 years with acute or convalescent COVID-19. Here the CDR3 DNA reads TGTGCCAGCAGCTTTCGTCGGTCTAGCGGGGGCACAGATACGCAGTATTTT. Encoded protein: CASSFRRSSGGTDTQYF.